This T cell receptor beta chain emerged from a study of cytomegalovirus exposure and HLA in healthy donors. Findings and limits, study-wide: Many donors shared some public TCRs, even though most TCR sequences were rare. There were 150 to 200 TCR beta chains listed as cytomegalovirus-associated. According to a later analysis, TCR clusters from the first cohort tended to co-occur in the 120 or so validation repertoires. Researchers reported that a few CMV-associated chains were confirmed in vitro as CMV antigen-specific.

This CDR3 comprises 15 residues. V was pared by 6 bases and J by 1 base, with 15 bases between. Germline V CDR1 and CDR2: MNHEY, SVGAGI. To note about this clone: As yet, its antigen is unknown.

Some clones are missing from TCRdb's copy, which holds only in-frame ones; the method was immunoSEQ multiplex PCR. The sample contains more than 200,000 clones, 90% of which appear only once. This chain connects TRBV6-5 to TRBJ1-1; D possibly corresponds to TRBD1 (5 bases). This clonotype originated in a woman in her 30s in good health and CMV-seronegative. What was sequenced was PBMCs. The chain's CDR3 is CASRLNRDPNTEAFF. CDR3 coding DNA: TGTGCCAGCAGACTAAACCGGGACCCGAACACTGAAGCTTTCTTT.